A selection of T cell receptor beta chains follows, all from one sample in a study of T cell repertoires in cytomegalovirus infection. These receptors have no identified antigens. TCRdb called the reads again in MiXCR, with one record for every CDR3 protein. The table shows about half a million distinct CDR3 sequences, with about 44% occurring only once. The source material was cultured PBMCs, sampled from culture after CMV antigen stimulation. All receptors come from a human donor in good health (CMV status not recorded). Some clones in this sample may be carry-over from other donors' samples. Each CDR3 is given with its conserved first and last residue. Fields, in order: V gene, clone size, CDR3 length, D gene, J gene, CDR3 protein, CDR3 DNA. D genes are given only for firm matches. Size is stated for part of the rows, as once, few or many counts, or as a class when the clone is expanded.

>TRBV20-1|few|13|NA|TRBJ2-3
CSAPTSGEDTQYF
TGCAGTGCTCCGACCTCCGGGGAGGATACGCAGTATTTT
>TRBV10-3|NA|14|TRBD1|TRBJ2-5
CAIRRQGASETQYF
TGTGCCATCAGGAGACAGGGGGCGAGCGAGACCCAGTACTTC
>TRBV12-3/TRBV12-4|NA|13|TRBD1|TRBJ1-2
CASSMTGYDGYTF
TGTGCCAGCAGTATGACAGGGTATGATGGCTACACCTTC
>TRBV18|once|17|TRBD1|TRBJ2-7
CASSARDSPKVWDEQYF
TGTGCCAGCTCAGCAAGGGACAGTCCTAAAGTCTGGGACGAGCAGTACTTC
>TRBV7-9|NA|15|NA|TRBJ1-1
CASSLYRDLNTEAFF
TGTGCCAGCAGCTTATACCGGGATTTGAACACTGAAGCTTTCTTT
>TRBV12-3/TRBV12-4|NA|16|TRBD1|TRBJ1-2
CASSLGTGVDNYGYTF
TGTGCCAGCAGTTTAGGGACAGGGGTCGATAACTATGGCTACACCTTC
>TRBV6-8|NA|14|NA|TRBJ1-5
CASSESTPNQPQHF
TGTGCCAGCAGTGAATCGACACCCAATCAGCCCCAGCATTTT
>TRBV27|NA|14|NA|TRBJ2-1
CASSLLANGNEQFF
TGTGCCAGCAGTTTACTAGCGAACGGCAATGAGCAGTTCTTC
>TRBV7-4|NA|15|NA|TRBJ1-1
CASSLSGGGYTEAFF
TGTGCCAGCAGCTTATCGGGAGGGGGGTACACTGAAGCTTTCTTT
>TRBV2|NA|13|NA|TRBJ2-4
CASSSDRQNIQYF
TGTGCCAGCAGTTCAGACAGGCAAAACATTCAGTACTTC
>TRBV6-1|NA|13|NA|TRBJ1-2
CASSAGGLYGYTF
TGTGCCAGCAGTGCTGGGGGGCTCTATGGCTACACCTTC
>TRBV11-2|few|13|NA|TRBJ1-1
CASSLSVRAEAFF
TGTGCCAGCAGCCTGAGCGTTCGGGCTGAAGCTTTCTTT
>TRBV7-2|NA|14|NA|TRBJ2-1
CASSLEVVVDEQFF
TGTGCCAGCAGCTTAGAGGTTGTTGTCGATGAGCAGTTCTTC
>TRBV6-5|NA|15|NA|TRBJ1-5
CASSWSGQNNQPQHF
TGTGCCAGCAGTTGGTCCGGACAGAACAATCAGCCCCAGCATTTT
>TRBV12-3/TRBV12-4|few|15|TRBD1|TRBJ1-5
CASSFGTGGGQPQHF
TGTGCCAGCAGTTTCGGAACAGGGGGCGGTCAGCCCCAGCATTTT
>TRBV5-3|NA|13|TRBD2|TRBJ2-3
CASSRGETDTQYF
TGTGCCAGCTCACGGGGGGAAACAGATACGCAGTATTTT
>TRBV7-6|NA|16|TRBD2|TRBJ2-2
CASSVGTSGNTGELFF
TGTGCCAGCAGCGTAGGGACTAGCGGGAACACCGGGGAGCTGTTTTTT
>TRBV6-1|NA|19|NA|TRBJ1-5
CASSEYPGQGIHSNQPQHF
TGTGCCAGCAGTGAATACCCGGGACAAGGGATTCATAGCAATCAGCCCCAGCATTTT
>TRBV2|NA|13|NA|TRBJ2-5
CASSVGSGETQYF
TGTGCCAGCAGTGTTGGGAGCGGCGAGACCCAGTACTTC
>TRBV7-9|few|14|NA|TRBJ1-5
CASSLSTGNQPQHF
TGTGCCAGCAGCTTAAGCACGGGCAATCAGCCCCAGCATTTT